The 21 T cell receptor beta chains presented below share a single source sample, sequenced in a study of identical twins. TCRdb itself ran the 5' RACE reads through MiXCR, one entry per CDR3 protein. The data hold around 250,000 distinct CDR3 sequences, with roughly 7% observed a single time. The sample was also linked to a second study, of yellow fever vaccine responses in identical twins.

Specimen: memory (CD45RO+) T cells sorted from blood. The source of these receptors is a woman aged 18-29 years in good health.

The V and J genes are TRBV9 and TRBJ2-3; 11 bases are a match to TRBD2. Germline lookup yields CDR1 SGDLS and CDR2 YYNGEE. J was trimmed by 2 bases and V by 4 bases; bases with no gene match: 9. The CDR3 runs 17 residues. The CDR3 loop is CASSPSTLAGDTDTQYF. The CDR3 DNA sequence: TGTGCCAGCAGCCCCTCAACACTAGCGGGAGACACAGATACGCAGTATTTT.

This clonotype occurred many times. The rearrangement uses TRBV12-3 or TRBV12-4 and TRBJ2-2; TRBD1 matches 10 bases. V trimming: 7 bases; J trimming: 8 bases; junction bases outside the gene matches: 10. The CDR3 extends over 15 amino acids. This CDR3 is CASTRRGQGSGELFF. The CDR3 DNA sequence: TGTGCCAGCACCCGGCGGGGACAGGGGAGTGGGGAGCTGTTTTTT.

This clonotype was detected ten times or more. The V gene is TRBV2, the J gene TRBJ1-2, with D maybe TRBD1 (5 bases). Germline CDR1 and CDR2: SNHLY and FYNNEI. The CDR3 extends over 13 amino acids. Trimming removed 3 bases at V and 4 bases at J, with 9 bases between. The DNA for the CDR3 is TGTGCCAGCAGTGACGGGACGGTCTATGGCTACACCTTC. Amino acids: CASSDGTVYGYTF.

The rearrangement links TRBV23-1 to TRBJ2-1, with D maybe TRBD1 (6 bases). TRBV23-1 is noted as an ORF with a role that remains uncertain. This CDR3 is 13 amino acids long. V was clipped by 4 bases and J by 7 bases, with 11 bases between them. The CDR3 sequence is CASSPPGANEQFF. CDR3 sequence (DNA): TGCGCCAGCAGTCCGCCAGGGGCTAATGAGCAGTTCTTC.

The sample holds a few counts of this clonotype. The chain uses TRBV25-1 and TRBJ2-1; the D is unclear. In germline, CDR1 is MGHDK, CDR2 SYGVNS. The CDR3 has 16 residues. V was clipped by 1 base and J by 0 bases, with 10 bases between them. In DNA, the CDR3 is TGTGCCAGCAGTGAATCGAAAGGAAACTCCTACAATGAGCAGTTCTTC. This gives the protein CASSESKGNSYNEQFF.

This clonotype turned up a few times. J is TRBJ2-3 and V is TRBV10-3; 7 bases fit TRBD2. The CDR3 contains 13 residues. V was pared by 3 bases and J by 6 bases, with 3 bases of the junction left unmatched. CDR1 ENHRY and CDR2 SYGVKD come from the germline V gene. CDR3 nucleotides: TGTGCCATCAGTGATGGGGGGGGGGATACGCAGTATTTT. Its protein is CAISDGGGDTQYF.

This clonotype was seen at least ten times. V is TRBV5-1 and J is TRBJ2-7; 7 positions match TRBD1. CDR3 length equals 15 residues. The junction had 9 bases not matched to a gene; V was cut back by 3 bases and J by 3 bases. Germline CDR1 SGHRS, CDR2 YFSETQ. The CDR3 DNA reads TGCGCCAGCAGCTCTGTACAGGGGAAGAGCTACGAGCAGTACTTC. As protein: CASSSVQGKSYEQYF.

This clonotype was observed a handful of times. Written as DNA, the CDR3 is TGTGCCAGCAGTACGGTTGGGGGTAGCAATCAGCCCCAGCATTTT. It codes for CASSTVGGSNQPQHF. This chain joins TRBV28 and TRBJ1-5, with D perhaps matching TRBD1 (5 bases). CDR1 MDHEN and CDR2 SYDVKM come from the germline V gene. V dropped 5 bases and J dropped 0 bases, with 11 bases sitting between them. This CDR3 is 15 amino acids long.

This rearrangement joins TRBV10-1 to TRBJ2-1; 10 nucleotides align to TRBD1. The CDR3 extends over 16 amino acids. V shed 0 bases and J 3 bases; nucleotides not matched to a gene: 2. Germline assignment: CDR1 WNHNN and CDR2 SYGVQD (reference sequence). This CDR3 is CASSESGQGYYNEQFF. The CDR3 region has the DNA TGCGCCAGCAGTGAGTCGGGACAGGGGTACTACAATGAGCAGTTCTTC.

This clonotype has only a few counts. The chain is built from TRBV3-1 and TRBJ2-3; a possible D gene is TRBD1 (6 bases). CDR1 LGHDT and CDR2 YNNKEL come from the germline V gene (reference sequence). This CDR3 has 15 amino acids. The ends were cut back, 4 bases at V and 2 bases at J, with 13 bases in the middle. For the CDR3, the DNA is TGTGCCAGCAGCCGACAGGCTTGGACCACAGATACGCAGTATTTT. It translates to CASSRQAWTTDTQYF.

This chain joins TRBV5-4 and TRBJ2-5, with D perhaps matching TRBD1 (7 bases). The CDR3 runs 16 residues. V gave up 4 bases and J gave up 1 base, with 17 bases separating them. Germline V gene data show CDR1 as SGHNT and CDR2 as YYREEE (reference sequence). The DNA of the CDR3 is TGTGCCAGCAGCCCAGGAGGGGGCGCACGCCAAGAGACCCAGTACTTC. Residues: CASSPGGGARQETQYF.

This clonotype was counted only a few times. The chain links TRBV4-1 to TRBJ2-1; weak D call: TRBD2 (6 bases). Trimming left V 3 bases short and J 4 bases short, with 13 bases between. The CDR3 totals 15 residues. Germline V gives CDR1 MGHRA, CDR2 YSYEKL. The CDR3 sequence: CASSQLPGLYNEQFF. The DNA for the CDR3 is TGCGCCAGCAGCCAGTTACCGGGACTGTACAATGAGCAGTTCTTC.

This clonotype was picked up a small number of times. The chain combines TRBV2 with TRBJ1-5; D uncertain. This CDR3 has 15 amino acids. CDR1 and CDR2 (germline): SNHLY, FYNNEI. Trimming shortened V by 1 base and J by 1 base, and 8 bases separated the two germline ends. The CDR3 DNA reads TGTGCCAGCAGTGAAGAACTCGTAAGCAATCAGCCCCAGCATTTT. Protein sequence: CASSEELVSNQPQHF. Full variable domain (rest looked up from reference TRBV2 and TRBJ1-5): EPEVTQTPSHQVTQMGQEVILRCVPISNHLYFYWYRQILGQKVEFLVSFYNNEISEKSEIFDDQFSVERPDGSNFTLKIRSTKLEDSAMYFCASSEELVSNQPQHFGDGTRLSIL.

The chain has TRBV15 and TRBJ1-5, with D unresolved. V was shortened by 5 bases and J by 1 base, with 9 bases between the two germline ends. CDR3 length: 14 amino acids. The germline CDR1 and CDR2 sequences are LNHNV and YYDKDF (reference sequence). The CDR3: CATSAGRSNQPQHF. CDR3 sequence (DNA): TGTGCCACCAGCGCTGGACGGAGCAATCAGCCCCAGCATTTT. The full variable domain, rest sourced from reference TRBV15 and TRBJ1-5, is DAMVIQNPRYQVTQFGKPVTLSCSQTLNHNVMYWYQQKSSQAPKLLFHYYDKDFNNEADTPDNFQSRRPNTSFCFLDIRSPGLGDTAMYLCATSAGRSNQPQHFGDGTRLSIL.

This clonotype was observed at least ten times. DNA for the CDR3: TGTGCCAGCAGCTTAGGGCGGCTAGATACGCAGTATTTT. Translated, it gives CASSLGRLDTQYF. This rearrangement joins TRBV11-2 to TRBJ2-3; D gene unclear. The germline V gene has CDR1 SGHAT and CDR2 FQNNGV. Between the trimmed V and J ends, which lost 1 base and 5 bases, there was a span of 7 bases. This CDR3 is built from 13 residues.

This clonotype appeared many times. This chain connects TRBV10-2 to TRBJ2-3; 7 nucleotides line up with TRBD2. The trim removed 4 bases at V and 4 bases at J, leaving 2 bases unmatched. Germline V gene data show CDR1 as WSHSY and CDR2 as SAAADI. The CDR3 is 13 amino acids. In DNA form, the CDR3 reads TGCGCCAGCAGTGGACTAGCCCCAGATACGCAGTATTTT. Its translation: CASSGLAPDTQYF.

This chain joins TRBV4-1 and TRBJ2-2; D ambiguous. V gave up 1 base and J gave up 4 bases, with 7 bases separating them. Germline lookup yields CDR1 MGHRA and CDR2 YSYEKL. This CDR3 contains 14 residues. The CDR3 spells CASSQVTFTGELFF. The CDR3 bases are TGCGCCAGCAGCCAAGTTACGTTCACCGGGGAGCTGTTTTTT.

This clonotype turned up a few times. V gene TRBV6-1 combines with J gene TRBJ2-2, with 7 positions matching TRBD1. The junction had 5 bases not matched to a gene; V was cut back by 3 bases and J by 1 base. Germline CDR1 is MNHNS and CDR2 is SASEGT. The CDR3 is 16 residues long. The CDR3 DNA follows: TGTGCCAGCAGTGATACCGGGACAGAGAACACCGGGGAGCTGTTTTTT. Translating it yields CASSDTGTENTGELFF.

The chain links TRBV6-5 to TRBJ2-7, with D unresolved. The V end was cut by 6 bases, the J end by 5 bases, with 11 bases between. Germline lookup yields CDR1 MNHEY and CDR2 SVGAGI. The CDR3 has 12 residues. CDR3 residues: CASRRSSHEQYF. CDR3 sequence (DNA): TGTGCCAGCAGACGGTCCAGCCACGAGCAGTACTTC.

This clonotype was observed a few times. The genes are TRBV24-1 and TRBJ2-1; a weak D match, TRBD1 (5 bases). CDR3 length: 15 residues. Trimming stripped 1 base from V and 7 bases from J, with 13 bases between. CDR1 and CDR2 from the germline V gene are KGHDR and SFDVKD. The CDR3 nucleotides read TGTGCCACCAGTGATTTCCCAGGACAACCAAATGAGCAGTTCTTC. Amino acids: CATSDFPGQPNEQFF.

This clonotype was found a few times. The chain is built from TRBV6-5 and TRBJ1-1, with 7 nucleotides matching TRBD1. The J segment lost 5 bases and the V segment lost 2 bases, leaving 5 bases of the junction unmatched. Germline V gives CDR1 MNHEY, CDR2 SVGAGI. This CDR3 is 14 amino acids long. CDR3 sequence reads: CASSYGSRGTEAFF. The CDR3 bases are TGTGCCAGCAGTTACGGGAGCAGGGGGACTGAAGCTTTCTTT.